The rows below give T cell receptor beta chains drawn from one sample of a study of cytomegalovirus exposure and HLA in healthy donors. Repertoires were generated with immunoSEQ multiplex PCR, while TCRdb's copy carries only in-frame clones and drops some. The repertoire holds about 95,000 clones, with around 73% as singletons. Sequencing was carried out using PBMCs. These receptor sequences come from a woman between 40 and 50 years old in good health and CMV-seropositive. The conserved cysteine and the conserved F or W are not part of the CDR3 here. Clone size is shown for a subset of rows, as once, few, many or a class of expanded clone.

clone_size	v_call	j_call	cdr3_aa
few	TRBV15	TRBJ1-4	ATSREAGLGNEKLF
NA	TRBV11-2	TRBJ2-1	ASSLGMGTGVRGGEQF
NA	TRBV5-6	TRBJ2-1	ASSLGGQGGNEQF
NA	TRBV5-6	TRBJ2-5	ASSFLGDRGQETQY
NA	TRBV5-6	TRBJ2-3	ASSPLPGSDTQY
NA	TRBV30	TRBJ2-1	AWSVENEQF
NA	TRBV19	TRBJ2-5	ASSLGIAYQETQY
once	TRBV2	TRBJ2-3	ASNVAGEGGDTQY
NA	TRBV29-1	NA	SVTTGVGEQY
NA	TRBV5-4	TRBJ2-1	ASSFGGTLSSYNEQF
NA	TRBV14	TRBJ2-1	ASSQEVYRVNEQF
NA	TRBV11-2	TRBJ2-2	ASSLDGGRYTGELF
NA	TRBV27	TRBJ2-1	ASSLEMTGVGNEQF
NA	TRBV11-2	TRBJ1-1	ASSFSVVTEAF
NA	TRBV6-1	NA	ASSELSGQGRDEQY
NA	TRBV18	TRBJ2-7	ASSPSGSAYEQY
NA	TRBV5-8	TRBJ2-5	ASSLGLAGVETQY
NA	TRBV4-1	TRBJ2-3	ASSPLSKVGADTQY
NA	TRBV6-1	TRBJ2-1	ASSEYWTPTNGQF
few	TRBV20-1	TRBJ1-4	SAEGEGKLF
once	TRBV6-1	TRBJ1-2	ASSNDPGQVNGYT
NA	TRBV19	TRBJ2-1	ASQFGGKYNEQF
NA	TRBV10-3	TRBJ2-3	AISESSTSTDTQY
NA	TRBV5-1	TRBJ2-1	ASNPGGTSGSNEQF
NA	TRBV19	TRBJ2-2	ASNTGTGSTGELF
NA	TRBV5-6	TRBJ2-1	ASSLGGVRREGGNEQF
NA	TRBV27	TRBJ1-5	ASSSVRGNQPQH
NA	TRBV25-1	TRBJ1-2	ASSEFTGGYGYT
NA	TRBV7-3	TRBJ1-1	ASRGGSNTEAF
few	TRBV11-2	TRBJ2-7	ASSYRGGVAYEQY
NA	TRBV14	TRBJ1-2	ASSQDGQLNYGYT
once	TRBV21-1	TRBJ2-7	ASSRDTAYEQY
NA	TRBV4-2	TRBJ2-2	ASSQDFTGAVGGELF
NA	TRBV30	TRBJ2-2	AWRGGDFNTGELF
NA	TRBV4-1	TRBJ1-2	ASSPSRGQGGGYT
NA	TRBV28	TRBJ2-7	ASSLIDRGHEQY
NA	TRBV2	TRBJ2-3	ASAPGGSADTQY
NA	TRBV2	TRBJ2-3	ASRSLAQSPSTDTQY
NA	TRBV2	TRBJ2-7	ASTRGRYEQY
NA	TRBV2	TRBJ2-5	ASSPMTSGETQY
NA	TRBV5-1	TRBJ2-5	ASSEGQGAQETQY
NA	TRBV29-1	TRBJ2-3	SVEGGLSSTDTQY
NA	TRBV21-1	TRBJ2-7	ASSKDLAGGVEQY
NA	TRBV5-4	TRBJ2-4	ASSSLLAKNIQY
NA	TRBV11-2	TRBJ2-5	ASSRLAANLETQY
NA	TRBV6-6	TRBJ1-2	ASFRLGGENYGYT
NA	TRBV5-6	TRBJ2-2	ASSKGWGTGELF
NA	TRBV19	TRBJ2-1	GTRGGNYNEQF
NA	TRBV19	TRBJ2-7	ASSERTSYEQY
NA	TRBV19	TRBJ2-6	ASRFLGTGGADGANVLT
once	TRBV9	TRBJ2-7	ASSIQSGSYEQY
NA	TRBV28	TRBJ1-1	ASSSPGAVTEAF